These 20 T cell receptor beta chains were sequenced from one sample in a study of blood T cells in healthy people across ages. A second 7 to 11 cycle PCR used barcoded and J-beta primers. TCRdb re-called the 5' RACE reads with MiXCR, one entry per CDR3 protein. Among 1.8 million or so distinct CDR3 sequences listed, more than 35% were seen once. Specimen: blood. These receptors came from a human donor in good health.

This chain links TRBV3-1 with TRBJ1-2; 7 nucleotides line up with TRBD1. CDR3 length: 14 amino acids. Germline CDR1 and CDR2: LGHDT and YNNKEL (reference sequence). V dropped 5 bases and J dropped 4; count of bases not matched to a gene: 7. For the CDR3, the DNA is TGTGCCAGCAGCTACAGGGGCCCTGGCTATGGCTACACCTTC. The encoded protein is CASSYRGPGYGYTF.

This rearrangement joins TRBV12-5 to TRBJ2-6, with D perhaps assigned TRBD1 or TRBD2 (5 bases each). From germline, CDR1 is LGHNT and CDR2 FRNRAP. V dropped 5 bases and J dropped 9 bases, with 8 bases sitting between them. The CDR3 runs to 12 residues. CDR3 sequence: CASGGTFNVLTF. In DNA form, the CDR3 reads TGTGCTAGTGGTGGGACCTTCAACGTCCTGACTTTC.

This clonotype was observed a handful of times. The rearrangement links TRBV29-1 to TRBJ1-1; D call uncertain. Trimming shortened V by 4 bases and J by 7 bases, and 16 bases separated the two germline ends. CDR3 length: 13 residues. Looked up from germline, CDR1 is SQVTM and CDR2 is ANQGSEA. This CDR3 reads CSVGSSGKDEAFF. The CDR3, as DNA: TGCAGCGTTGGAAGTTCTGGGAAGGATGAAGCTTTCTTT.

The chain recombines TRBV2 with TRBJ1-2, with D maybe TRBD1 (6 bases). The CDR3 sequence is 13 residues long. Between the trimmed V and J ends, which lost 5 bases and 10 bases, there was a span of 17 bases. Germline V gene lookup returns CDR1 SNHLY and CDR2 FYNNEI. CDR3 nucleotide sequence: TGTGCCAGCAGTCTAGGCGGAGGGGGAGTCTACACCTTC. Translated: CASSLGGGGVYTF.

CDR3 coding DNA: TGTGCCAGCAGTGAAGATTTTTGGGGCACCTACAATGAGCAGTACTTC. Amino acids: CASSEDFWGTYNEQYF. The gene calls are TRBV6-1 and TRBJ2-7; maybe TRBD1 (5 bases). Germline assignment: CDR1 MNHNS and CDR2 SASEGT. V lost 1 base to trimming and J lost 7 bases, with 20 bases between them. The CDR3 is 16 amino acids.

This clonotype was counted a single time. This chain joins TRBV7-2 and TRBJ2-1; D may be TRBD2 (5 bases). With 0 bases removed from V and 7 bases from J, the gap between germline ends came to 16 bases. Germline assignment: CDR1 SGHTA and CDR2 FQGNSA. This CDR3 region has 16 residues. The CDR3 region has the DNA TGTGCCAGCAGCTTAGCAGGTAGCGCTTCGGGGAATGAGCAGTTCTTC. It is translated as CASSLAGSASGNEQFF.

This clonotype was recorded a few times. This rearrangement joins TRBV9 to TRBJ1-6, with unresolved D. The CDR3 covers 13 residues. V was clipped by 4 bases and J by 6 bases, with 8 bases between them. Germline values: CDR1 SGDLS, CDR2 YYNGEE. The CDR3 reads CASSPLLNSPLHF. CDR3 DNA sequence: TGTGCCAGCAGCCCGTTACTTAATTCACCCCTCCACTTT.

The chain couples TRBV27 to TRBJ1-2; no reliable D call. Deletions cut 3 bases from V and 3 bases from J, with 8 bases between. The V gene's germline CDR1 is MNHEY and CDR2 SMNVEV (reference sequence). The CDR3 is 13 residues long. The CDR3 region is CASSFKMDYGYTF. The CDR3 nucleotides are TGTGCCAGCAGTTTCAAGATGGACTATGGCTACACCTTC.

Notes on this clonotype: The germline gene is not matched at one end of the junction; a read error may be the cause. The gene calls are TRBV6-6 and TRBJ2-3, with a possible D match to TRBD1 (5 bases). CDR3 length equals 14 residues. Germline V gene lookup returns CDR1 MNHNY and CDR2 SVGAGI (reference sequence). CDR3 residues: CASSFPKNTGTQYF. The CDR3 nucleotides read TGTGCCAGCAGCTTCCCAAAGAACACAGGTACGCAGTATTTT.

The chain carries TRBV5-6 and TRBJ1-6; weak D call: TRBD1 (5 bases). The CDR3 is 14 amino acids. With 3 bases removed from V and 10 bases from J, the gap between germline ends came to 14 bases. CDR1 and CDR2 from the germline V gene are SGHDT and YYEEEE. The CDR3 DNA follows: TGTGCCAGCAGCTCCGGGACTTCTTGGTCACCCCTCCACTTT. Translated, it gives CASSSGTSWSPLHF.

The rearrangement links TRBV2 to TRBJ2-2; D gene unclear. The CDR3 length is 14 residues. The V gene's germline CDR1 is SNHLY and CDR2 FYNNEI. Trimming removed 6 bases at V and 4 bases at J, with 12 bases between. The CDR3 DNA is TGTGCCAGCAGCGACCAGCGCCCCACCGGGGAGCTGTTTTTT. Translating it yields CASSDQRPTGELFF.

This clonotype was detected a few times. The CDR3 spells CASSSGGAHEQYF. In nucleotides, the CDR3 is TGTGCCAGCAGCAGTGGGGGAGCCCACGAGCAGTACTTC. The chain recombines TRBV7-3 with TRBJ2-4; D may be TRBD1 or TRBD2 (5 bases each). The J call may be faulty, since TRBJ2-7 better matches the DNA end. The CDR3 totals 13 residues. Germline CDR1 reads SGHTA; CDR2 reads FQGTGA.

This clonotype appeared a few times. The V and J genes are TRBV7-3 and TRBJ2-5; the D gene could be TRBD1 or TRBD2 (5 bases each). V was trimmed by 5 bases and J by 4 bases, leaving 11 bases between them. The CDR3 runs 13 residues. CDR1 is SGHTA, CDR2 FQGTGA, per germline. The CDR3 is CASSPYGGETQYF. The CDR3 DNA is TGTGCCAGCAGCCCTTATGGGGGAGAGACCCAGTACTTC.

This clonotype showed up just a few times. The chain recombines TRBV29-1 with TRBJ1-3, with D possibly matching TRBD1 (6 bases). Trimming removed 7 bases from V and 2 bases from J, with 12 bases in between. From germline, CDR1 is SQVTM and CDR2 ANQGSEA. The length of the CDR3 is 13 residues. The CDR3 nucleotides are TGCAGCGCGGGACAAGGTACTGGAAACACCATATATTTT. Its protein product is CSAGQGTGNTIYF.

This clonotype was recorded a few times. The chain links TRBV12-3 or TRBV12-4 to TRBJ2-7; 8 bases line up with TRBD1. The CDR3 runs to 16 residues. J gave up 0 bases and V 6 bases, and 10 bases lay outside the gene matches. CDR3 sequence: CASSRRGQGGSYEQYF. In DNA form, the CDR3 reads TGTGCCAGCAGCCGCAGAGGACAGGGAGGCTCCTACGAGCAGTACTTC.

This clonotype was seen a handful of times. V and J are TRBV9 and TRBJ2-7; weak D call: TRBD1 (6 bases). The CDR3 length is 11 residues. Germline V lookup: CDR1 SGDLS, CDR2 YYNGEE. V was cut by 10 bases and J by 6 bases, with 14 bases left in between. The CDR3 bases are TGTGCCGAAGGGGGTCCCATCGAGCAGTACTTC. Its protein is CAEGGPIEQYF.

This clonotype was observed at least ten times. The CDR3 here is CASRPGALSYEQYF. The CDR3 DNA reads TGTGCCAGCAGACCCGGGGCCCTCTCCTACGAGCAGTACTTC. The gene calls are TRBV6-5 and TRBJ2-7, with D perhaps being TRBD1 or TRBD2 (5 bases each). V was trimmed by 6 bases and J by 0 bases, leaving 12 bases between them. CDR1 and CDR2 from the germline V gene are MNHEY and SVGAGI. CDR3 length: 14 residues.

This clonotype has a handful of counts. The CDR3 region has the DNA TGCAGCGTTGATAACGGGGCAGGGGACTATGGCTACACCTTC. This codes for CSVDNGAGDYGYTF. The V call is TRBV29-1, the J call TRBJ1-2; maybe TRBD1 (6 bases). Trimming pared 3 bases from V and 3 bases from J, leaving 14 bases between. Germline V lookup: CDR1 SQVTM, CDR2 ANQGSEA. The CDR3 contains 14 residues.

The V and J genes are TRBV10-3 and TRBJ1-5; D is uncertain. The V gene lost 5 bases and the J gene lost 2 bases, with 10 bases spanning the gap. The germline V gene has CDR1 ENHRY and CDR2 SYGVKD. The CDR3 contains 14 residues. The CDR3: CAISPDGGNQPQHF. CDR3 bases: TGTGCCATCAGTCCGGACGGTGGCAATCAGCCCCAGCATTTT.

The CDR3 spells CASSLRLSSEADTQYF. The CDR3, as DNA: TGTGCCAGCAGCCTACGTCTCTCTAGCGAGGCAGATACGCAGTATTTT. V is TRBV5-4 and J is TRBJ2-3; possible D gene TRBD2, 6 bases. Trimming shortened V by 4 bases and J by 4 bases, and 19 bases separated the two germline ends. CDR3 size: 16 residues. Germline loops: CDR1 SGHNT, CDR2 YYREEE (reference sequence).